One and the same sample provided the 8 T cell receptor beta chains below, sequenced in a study of cytomegalovirus exposure and HLA in healthy donors. 60 Vbeta and 13 Jbeta primers were used in PCR. Using immunoSEQ multiplex PCR, the repertoire was profiled, and TCRdb retains in-frame clones only, with some absent. The table shows fewer than 150,000 clones, with approximately 80% occurring only once. Sample: PBMCs. The receptors originated from a man in his fifties or sixties in good health and CMV-seronegative.

The chain employs TRBV9 and TRBJ2-7, with 9 positions matching TRBD1. The V segment lost 4 bases and the J segment 9 bases; nucleotides outside the gene matches: 17. Germline CDR1 reads SGDLS; CDR2 reads YYNGEE. The CDR3 contains 16 residues. The CDR3 region is CASSPRDRAGGDGQYF. The CDR3 coding sequence is TGTGCCAGCAGCCCACGGGACAGGGCCGGGGGAGATGGGCAGTACTTC.

The chain employs TRBV18 and TRBJ2-5, with TRBD1 identical over 8 bases. V lost 3 bases to trimming and J lost 2 bases; unmatched junction nucleotides: 5. Germline CDR1 and CDR2: KGHSH and LQKENI. The CDR3 has 15 amino acids. The CDR3, as DNA: TGTGCCAGCTCACCTTCCGGGACAGGACAAGAGACCCAGTACTTC. It specifies CASSPSGTGQETQYF.

The chain couples TRBV5-4 to TRBJ2-1; TRBD1 matches 9 bases. V shed 0 bases and J 7 bases; nucleotides not matched to a gene: 2. The CDR3 runs to 14 residues. Germline-derived CDR1 and CDR2 are SGHNT and YYREEE (reference sequence). DNA for the CDR3: TGTGCCAGCAGCTTGGACAGGGGGCTAAATGAGCAGTTCTTC. Translated, it gives CASSLDRGLNEQFF.

V gene TRBV6-5 combines with J gene TRBJ2-2; D possibly corresponds to TRBD1 (6 bases). This CDR3 contains 15 residues. CDR1 is MNHEY, CDR2 SVGAGI, per germline. Trimming cost V 5 bases and J 2 bases, with 12 bases left between them. CDR3 nucleotide sequence: TGTGCCAGCAGTACGTGGACAGAAAACACCGGGGAGCTGTTTTTT. Its translation is CASSTWTENTGELFF.

In this sample, this clone turned up once. The V call is TRBV27, the J call TRBJ2-6, with D tentatively TRBD1 (5 bases). This CDR3 spans 13 amino acids. The germline V gene encodes CDR1 MNHEY and CDR2 SMNVEV (reference sequence). Trimming left V 9 bases short and J 0 bases short, with 6 bases between. CDR3 residues: CASGASGANVLTF. The CDR3 DNA is TGTGCCAGTGGGGCCTCTGGGGCCAACGTCCTGACTTTC.

This chain uses TRBV9 with TRBJ2-3; maybe TRBD2 (6 bases). Germline CDR1 and CDR2: SGDLS and YYNGEE. This CDR3 has 15 amino acids. Trimming took off 0 bases at V and 3 bases at J, with 11 bases between the two ends. CDR3 in amino acids: CASSVAGVQTDTQYF. The CDR3 DNA is TGTGCCAGCAGCGTAGCGGGAGTACAGACAGATACGCAGTATTTT.

The chain joins TRBV28 to TRBJ1-1, with D possibly being TRBD1 (5 bases). Trimming cost V 5 bases and J 0 bases, with 10 bases left between them. The CDR3 length is 14 residues. From germline, CDR1 is MDHEN and CDR2 SYDVKM. The chain's CDR3 is CASSISGVNTEAFF. The CDR3 coding sequence is TGTGCCAGCAGTATCTCGGGGGTGAACACTGAAGCTTTCTTT.

The chain recombines TRBV27 with TRBJ2-7; the D gene is possibly TRBD2 (6 bases). Germline CDR1 is MNHEY and CDR2 is SMNVEV (reference sequence). Trimming removed 5 bases from V and 3 bases from J, with 17 bases in between. This CDR3 comprises 15 residues. CDR3 DNA sequence: TGTGCCAGCAGTCCCCTCCGGACTACCTACTACGAGCAGTACTTC. This gives the protein CASSPLRTTYYEQYF.